One and the same sample provided the 24 T cell receptor beta chains below, sequenced in a study of T cell repertoires in cytomegalovirus infection. TCRdb redid the calling of the reads with MiXCR, one entry per CDR3 protein. The sample yields around 300,000 distinct CDR3 sequences, roughly a fifth seen once. Antigens for these TCRs are unknown. The sequencing here drew on cultured PBMCs, taken from culture after CMV antigen stimulation. These receptors were collected from a human donor in good health (CMV status not recorded). Some clones in this sample may be carry-over from other donors' samples.

The chain joins TRBV27 to TRBJ1-6; no clear D gene. The CDR3 consists of 17 residues. CDR1 is MNHEY and CDR2 is SMNVEV in the germline V gene (reference sequence). V was trimmed by 2 bases and J by 4 bases, leaving 15 bases between them. CDR3 protein: CASSLTGSEAYNSPLHF. The CDR3 DNA sequence: TGTGCCAGCAGTTTAACGGGGTCAGAAGCTTATAATTCACCCCTCCACTTT.

This clonotype was detected a few times. The chain combines TRBV20-1 with TRBJ2-4, with D perhaps matching TRBD2 (5 bases). Germline CDR1 is DFQATT and CDR2 is SNEGSKA (reference sequence). Deletions cut 1 base from V and 3 bases from J, with 13 bases between. This CDR3 spans 15 amino acids. The CDR3 DNA is TGCAGTGCTAGAGTCGAGGGTCTGGGCAAAAACATTCAGTACTTC. Its protein product is CSARVEGLGKNIQYF.

This clonotype was detected a few times. The rearrangement uses TRBV14 and TRBJ1-2; no reliable D call. V lost 2 bases and J lost 4, with 20 bases in between. The CDR3 length is 17 residues. Germline V lookup: CDR1 SGHDN, CDR2 FVKESK. CDR3 protein: CASSQNARPGRGYGYTF. The CDR3, as DNA: TGTGCCAGCAGCCAAAACGCCCGGCCCGGACGGGGCTATGGCTACACCTTC.

The chain employs TRBV24-1 and TRBJ1-3; D is ambiguous. CDR3 length equals 15 residues. CDR1 KGHDR and CDR2 SFDVKD come from the germline V gene. Between the trimmed V and J ends, which lost 2 bases and 4 bases, there was a span of 11 bases. CDR3 residues: CATSDSSGPGNTIYF. The CDR3 bases are TGTGCCACCAGTGATTCAAGCGGTCCCGGAAACACCATATATTTT.

The chain has TRBV7-1 and TRBJ2-3; the D gene is possibly TRBD2 (5 bases). TRBV7-1 is an ORF, with its function uncertain. The CDR3 covers 15 residues. V lost 5 bases, J lost 14 bases, and 26 bases lay in between. The CDR3 protein is CASSPDYLSTDMRYF. CDR3 DNA: TGTGCCAGCAGCCCAGACTATCTAAGCACAGATATGCGGTATTTT.

This chain joins TRBV4-3 and TRBJ2-3; D is tentatively TRBD1 or TRBD2 (5 bases each). The V gene's germline CDR1 is LGHNA and CDR2 YSLEER. The CDR3 sequence is 17 residues long. Trimming took 4 bases from V and 2 from J, leaving 19 bases between them. CDR3 coding DNA: TGCGCCAGCAGCCCCCGAGGGGCCAGAGGGTCCACAGATACGCAGTATTTT. Encoded protein: CASSPRGARGSTDTQYF.

This chain uses TRBV20-1 with TRBJ2-5, with 8 nucleotides matching TRBD2. The J segment lost 3 bases and the V segment lost 0 bases, leaving 12 bases of the junction unmatched. The V gene's germline CDR1 is DFQATT and CDR2 SNEGSKA (reference sequence). The CDR3 covers 17 residues. The CDR3 sequence is CSAREGGTRRTKETQYF. CDR3 nucleotide sequence: TGCAGTGCTAGAGAAGGGGGGACTAGGAGGACAAAAGAGACCCAGTACTTC.

The chain uses TRBV5-4 and TRBJ1-1; no definite D call. The V gene's germline CDR1 is SGHNT and CDR2 YYREEE (reference sequence). This CDR3 region has 13 residues. V was shortened by 2 bases and J by 6 bases, with 11 bases between the two germline ends. The chain's CDR3 is CASSFSGRAEAFF. Written as DNA, the CDR3 is TGTGCCAGCAGCTTTTCCGGACGCGCTGAAGCTTTCTTT.

This clonotype was found many times. This rearrangement joins TRBV7-2 to TRBJ2-1; D is unclear. The germline V gene has CDR1 SGHTA and CDR2 FQGNSA. V lost 5 bases to trimming and J lost 0 bases, with 20 bases between them. The CDR3 spans 18 residues. DNA for the CDR3: TGTGCCAGCAGCCGATTAGGCCTCGGAACAAGCTCCTACAATGAGCAGTTCTTC. This codes for CASSRLGLGTSSYNEQFF.

The V call is TRBV6-2 or TRBV6-3, the J call TRBJ2-7; 12 positions match TRBD1. The CDR3 extends over 15 amino acids. In germline, CDR1 is MNHEY, CDR2 SVGEGT. Losses at the gene ends were 10 bases for V and 0 bases for J; bases not matched to a gene: 7. CDR3 sequence: CATRWGQGASYEQYV. The DNA of the CDR3 is TGTGCCACCCGCTGGGGACAGGGGGCCTCCTACGAGCAGTACGTC.

This clonotype was detected only a few times. For the CDR3, the DNA is TGTGCCAGCAGTTACTACATAGCGGGAGGGAGCAATGAGCAGTTCTTC. This translates into CASSYYIAGGSNEQFF. The chain employs TRBV6-2 or TRBV6-3 and TRBJ2-1; 11 positions agree with TRBD2. Unmatched junction bases numbered 5, after V lost 1 base and J lost 6 bases. Germline V gene data show CDR1 as MNHEY and CDR2 as SVGEGT. The CDR3 is made up of 16 amino acids.

The rearrangement uses TRBV27 and TRBJ2-5; D unclear. This CDR3 region has 16 residues. The germline V gene has CDR1 MNHEY and CDR2 SMNVEV (reference sequence). V was pared by 3 bases and J by 1 base, with 15 bases between. This CDR3 is CASSFVSLGLQETQYF. DNA for the CDR3: TGTGCCAGCAGTTTCGTCTCTTTGGGTCTCCAAGAGACCCAGTACTTC.

This clonotype was detected only a few times. V gene TRBV4-1 combines with J gene TRBJ1-2, with 7 bases fitting TRBD1. V trimming: 0 bases; J trimming: 6 bases; junction bases outside the gene matches: 1. This CDR3 is 13 amino acids long. Germline values: CDR1 MGHRA, CDR2 YSYEKL. The CDR3 loop is CASSQETGDGYTF. The CDR3 DNA follows: TGCGCCAGCAGCCAAGAAACAGGGGATGGCTACACCTTC.

This clonotype was seen only a few times. This chain connects TRBV7-3 to TRBJ1-1, with a weak D call TRBD1 (5 bases). CDR3 length: 14 residues. Trimming shortened V by 2 bases and J by 3 bases, and 10 bases separated the two germline ends. Germline values: CDR1 SGHTA, CDR2 FQGTGA. The chain's CDR3 is CASSLLKGYTEAFF. The CDR3 DNA is TGTGCCAGCAGCTTATTGAAGGGGTACACTGAAGCTTTCTTT. Full variable domain (rest looked up from reference TRBV7-3 and TRBJ1-1): GAGVSQTPSNKVTEKGKYVELRCDPISGHTALYWYRQSLGQGPEFLIYFQGTGAADDSGLPNDRFFAVRPEGSVSTLKIQRTERGDSAVYLCASSLLKGYTEAFFGQGTRLTVV.

This clonotype has at least ten counts. V gene TRBV25-1 combines with J gene TRBJ2-1; the D gene could be TRBD1 or TRBD2 (5 bases each). Germline V gives CDR1 MGHDK, CDR2 SYGVNS. V dropped 9 bases and J dropped 7 bases, with 16 bases sitting between them. The CDR3 is 13 residues long. The CDR3 sequence: CASSASRANEQFF. The CDR3, as DNA: TGTGCCAGTAGCGCTTCCAGGGCAAATGAGCAGTTCTTC. Full variable domain (outside the CDR3, taken from reference TRBV25-1 and TRBJ2-1): EADIYQTPRYLVIGTGKKITLECSQTMGHDKMYWYQQDPGMELHLIHYSYGVNSTEKGDLSSESTVSRIRTEHFPLTLESARPSHTSQYLCASSASRANEQFFGPGTRLTVL.

At least ten counts were recorded for this clonotype. This chain uses TRBV7-2 with TRBJ2-3; the D is unclear. This CDR3 region has 14 residues. The V gene lost 5 bases and the J gene lost 5 bases, with 14 bases spanning the gap. Germline lookup yields CDR1 SGHTA and CDR2 FQGNSA. The CDR3 DNA is TGTGCCAGCAGCCTTGTTTCAGTCCTAGATACGCAGTATTTT. As protein: CASSLVSVLDTQYF. Drawing the rest from reference TRBV7-2 and TRBJ2-3, the complete variable domain is GAGVSQSPSNKVTEKGKDVELRCDPISGHTALYWYRQSLGQGLEFLIYFQGNSAPDKSGLPSDRFSAERTGGSVSTLTIQRTQQEDSAVYLCASSLVSVLDTQYFGPGTRLTVL.

This clonotype has ten or more counts. The CDR3 sequence: CASSSTGSSYNSPLHF. The CDR3 bases are TGTGCCAGCAGCTCGACAGGGAGCTCCTATAATTCACCCCTCCACTTT. The rearrangement joins TRBV7-2 to TRBJ1-6, with 7 nucleotides matching TRBD1. The CDR3 runs to 16 residues. Trimming at V came to 4 bases and at J to 0 bases, leaving 3 bases not matched to a gene. Per the germline V gene, CDR1 is SGHTA and CDR2 is FQGNSA.

This clonotype was picked up many times. This chain connects TRBV5-1 to TRBJ2-1; 8 bases fit TRBD2. The V gene's germline CDR1 is SGHRS and CDR2 YFSETQ. The CDR3 loop spans 14 amino acids. V was clipped by 3 bases and J by 5 bases; unmatched bases: 4. The CDR3 nucleotides are TGCGCCAGCAGCTCCACTAGCGGAAACAATGAGCAGTTCTTC. Its protein product is CASSSTSGNNEQFF.

This clonotype was observed a handful of times. The chain has TRBV5-4 and TRBJ2-2; D may be TRBD1 (6 bases). Germline V gene sequence: CDR1 SGHNT, CDR2 YYREEE (reference sequence). V shed 4 bases and J shed 3 bases, with 16 bases lying between them. The CDR3 has 16 amino acids. The CDR3 spells CASSTGAGAHTGELFF. The CDR3 DNA is TGTGCCAGCAGCACTGGAGCAGGGGCCCACACCGGGGAGCTGTTTTTT.

As to this clonotype: A much larger clone sits a single nucleotide away, making a read error possible. The rearrangement joins TRBV7-8 to TRBJ1-5; D is uncertain. The CDR3 is 15 residues long. Looked up from germline, CDR1 is SGHVS and CDR2 is FQNEAQ. V lost 4 bases, J lost 3 bases, and 13 bases lay in between. The DNA of the CDR3 is TGTGCCAGCAGCTCCGAGAGTCCCTACAATCAGCCCCAGCATTTT. Translating gives CASSSESPYNQPQHF.

The chain combines TRBV7-2 with TRBJ2-1; D possibly corresponds to TRBD2 (6 bases). This CDR3 comprises 16 residues. V lost 5 bases and J 7 bases, leaving 21 bases between the germline ends. The germline V gene encodes CDR1 SGHTA and CDR2 FQGNSA. The CDR3 sequence: CASSQRRTRGGNEQFF. CDR3 bases: TGTGCCAGCAGCCAACGTCGGACTCGTGGGGGGAATGAGCAGTTCTTC.

This clonotype was detected only a few times. V and J are TRBV7-6 and TRBJ2-5; D perhaps matches TRBD2 (5 bases). Germline V gene lookup returns CDR1 SGHVS and CDR2 FNYEAQ. Trimming removed 1 base from V and 3 bases from J, with 18 bases in between. The CDR3 extends over 17 amino acids. CDR3 DNA: TGTGCCAGCAGCTTAGTAGGCCGAGGGCTAAGAAAAGAGACCCAGTACTTC. As protein: CASSLVGRGLRKETQYF.

This chain connects TRBV2 to TRBJ2-7, with D unresolved. There are 14 residues in the CDR3. The V end lost 2 bases, the J end lost 1 base, and 9 bases lay between the germline ends. From germline, CDR1 is SNHLY and CDR2 FYNNEI. CDR3 coding DNA: TGTGCCAGCAGTGAACTCGGATCTTCCTACGAGCAGTACTTC. Translated: CASSELGSSYEQYF.

This clonotype occurred many times. The rearrangement joins TRBV11-1 to TRBJ2-7, with 11 bases matching TRBD2. After removal of 2 bases from V and 9 bases from J, the junction contained 3 bases not matched to a gene. The germline gives CDR1 SGHAT, CDR2 FQDESV (reference sequence). There are 13 residues in the CDR3. The DNA for the CDR3 is TGTGCCAGCAGCTTAATGGGACTAGCGGCGCAGTACTTC. This codes for CASSLMGLAAQYF.